This T cell receptor (beta chain) was recovered during a study of blood T cells in healthy people across ages. Extraction of total RNA produced a minimum of 5.5 micrograms from each sample. A second 7 to 11 cycle PCR used barcoded and J-beta primers. Each single sample gave us at least 2.5 million CDR3-containing paired-end reads. TCRdb independently ran MiXCR on the 5' RACE reads; one entry per CDR3 protein. The profile shows about 800,000 distinct CDR3 sequences, 58% of them singletons. Remarks on this clonotype: Its cognate antigen is unknown.

The CDR3 is made up of 12 amino acids. V was trimmed by 2 bases and J by 6 bases, leaving 6 bases between them. Study conclusions and caveats: While age rose, TCR beta diversity per million T cells dropped in a roughly linear way.

This sequence joins TRBV12-3 or TRBV12-4 and TRBJ2-3; D not certain. Material for sequencing was blood. This receptor was identified in a man in his thirties or forties in good health. The CDR3 DNA reads as TGTGCCAGCAGTTTAATCATGGATACGCAGTATTTT. As protein: CASSLIMDTQYF.